These 2 T cell receptor beta chains share one sample of origin, sequenced in a study of control samples from healthy donors and cancer patients. Sequenced by immunoSEQ multiplex PCR; TCRdb stores in-frame clones only, minus some. The sample consists of around 110,000 clones, more than 70% of them appearing once. Sequenced material: blood. These TCRs come from a woman in her 70s in good health.

The CDR3 spells CASSVGSSGGLETQYF. CDR3 in DNA: TGTGCCAGCAGCGTAGGATCGAGCGGGGGACTGGAGACCCAGTACTTC. V gene TRBV9 combines with J gene TRBJ2-5; 8 bases are a match to TRBD2. The CDR3 consists of 16 residues. In germline, CDR1 is SGDLS, CDR2 YYNGEE. J lost 5 bases, V lost 0 bases, and 9 bases had no gene match.

The chain combines TRBV6-5 with TRBJ1-4; D is perhaps TRBD1 (5 bases). Germline values: CDR1 MNHEY, CDR2 SVGAGI. V shed 5 bases and J shed 8 bases, with 15 bases lying between them. This CDR3 has 14 residues. CDR3 coding DNA: TGTGCCAGCAGTCTAAGGGGAGGGCACGAAAAACTGTTTTTT. This translates into CASSLRGGHEKLFF.